This T cell receptor beta chain stems from a study of blood T cell repertoires in COVID-19. The CDR3 is 14 residues long. The V gene's germline CDR1 is GTSNPN and CDR2 SVGIG (reference sequence). The V segment lost 5 bases and the J segment 4 bases; nucleotides outside the gene matches: 6. Assay used: immunoSEQ multiplex PCR; TCRdb lists only in-frame clones, some missing. The sample carries roughly 85,000 clones, over 75% recorded once. This clonotype originated in a human donor in a cohort sampled during active COVID-19. Source material: peripheral blood. This sequence joins TRBV30 and TRBJ1-5; 9 bases are shared with TRBD1. As DNA, the CDR3 is TGTGCCTGGGGGACAGGGAACAGGAATCAGCCCCAGCATTTT. Its translation is CAWGTGNRNQPQHF.